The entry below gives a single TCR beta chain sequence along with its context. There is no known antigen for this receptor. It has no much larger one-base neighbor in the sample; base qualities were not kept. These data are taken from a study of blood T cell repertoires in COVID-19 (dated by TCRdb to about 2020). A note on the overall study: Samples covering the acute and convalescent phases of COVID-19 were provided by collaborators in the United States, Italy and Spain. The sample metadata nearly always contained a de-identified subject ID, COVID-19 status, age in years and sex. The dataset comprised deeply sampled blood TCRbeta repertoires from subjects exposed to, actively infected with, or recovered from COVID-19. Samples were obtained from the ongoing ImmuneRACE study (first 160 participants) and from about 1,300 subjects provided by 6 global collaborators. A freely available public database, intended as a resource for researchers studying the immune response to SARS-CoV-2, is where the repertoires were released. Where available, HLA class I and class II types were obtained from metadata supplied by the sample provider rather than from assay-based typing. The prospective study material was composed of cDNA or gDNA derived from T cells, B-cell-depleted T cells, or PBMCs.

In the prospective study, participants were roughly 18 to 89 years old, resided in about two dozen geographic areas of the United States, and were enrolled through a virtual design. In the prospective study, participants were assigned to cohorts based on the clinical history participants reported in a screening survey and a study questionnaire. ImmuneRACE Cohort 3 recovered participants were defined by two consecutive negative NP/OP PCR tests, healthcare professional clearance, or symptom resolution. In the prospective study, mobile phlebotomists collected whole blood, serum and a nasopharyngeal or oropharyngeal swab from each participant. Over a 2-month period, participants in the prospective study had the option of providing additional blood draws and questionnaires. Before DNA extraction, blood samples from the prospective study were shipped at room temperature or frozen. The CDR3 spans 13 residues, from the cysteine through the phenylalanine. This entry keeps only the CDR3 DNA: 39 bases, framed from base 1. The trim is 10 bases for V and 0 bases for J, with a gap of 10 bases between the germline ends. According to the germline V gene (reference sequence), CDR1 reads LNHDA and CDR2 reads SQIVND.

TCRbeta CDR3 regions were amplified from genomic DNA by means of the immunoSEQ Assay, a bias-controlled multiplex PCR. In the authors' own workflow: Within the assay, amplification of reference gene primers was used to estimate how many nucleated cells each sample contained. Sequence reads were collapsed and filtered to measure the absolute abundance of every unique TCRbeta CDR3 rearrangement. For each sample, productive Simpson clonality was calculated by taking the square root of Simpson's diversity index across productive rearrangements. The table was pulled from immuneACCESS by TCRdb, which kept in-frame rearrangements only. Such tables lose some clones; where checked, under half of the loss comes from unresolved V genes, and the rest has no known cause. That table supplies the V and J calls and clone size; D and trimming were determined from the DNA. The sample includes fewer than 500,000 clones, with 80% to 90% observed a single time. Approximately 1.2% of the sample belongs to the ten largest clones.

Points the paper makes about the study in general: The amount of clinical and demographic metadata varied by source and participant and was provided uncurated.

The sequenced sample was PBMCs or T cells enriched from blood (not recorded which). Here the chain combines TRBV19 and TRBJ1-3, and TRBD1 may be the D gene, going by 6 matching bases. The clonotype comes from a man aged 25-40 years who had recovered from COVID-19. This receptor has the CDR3 CATTGISGNTIYF. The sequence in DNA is TGTGCCACGACAGGAATCTCTGGAAACACCATATATTTT.